These 22 T cell receptor beta chains were sequenced from one sample in a study of control samples from healthy donors and cancer patients. TCRdb's copy holds only in-frame clones and misses some; the assay was immunoSEQ multiplex PCR. The table records under 150,000 clones, about 93% of them present only once. The sequenced sample consisted of blood. These receptors originate from a man aged 30 to 39 in good health.

The DNA of the CDR3 is TGTGCCAGCAGTGAAATGGGACAGGGGTCCTACGAGCAGTACTTC. Translation gives CASSEMGQGSYEQYF. The V and J genes are TRBV2 and TRBJ2-7; the match to TRBD1 covers 10 bases. The CDR3 consists of 15 residues. The germline V gene encodes CDR1 SNHLY and CDR2 FYNNEI. Trimming took 2 bases from V and 1 from J; bases not matched to a gene: 2.

The V gene is TRBV5-1, the J gene TRBJ1-1, with unresolved D. V was shortened by 2 bases and J by 5 bases, with 7 bases between the two germline ends. From germline, CDR1 is SGHRS and CDR2 YFSETQ. The CDR3 runs 12 residues. CDR3 region: CASSFGSTEAFF. CDR3 sequence (DNA): TGCGCCAGCAGCTTTGGGAGTACTGAAGCTTTCTTT.

This rearrangement joins TRBV6-2 or TRBV6-3 to TRBJ1-6; D is possibly TRBD1 (6 bases). This CDR3 has 16 amino acids. Germline CDR1 is MNHEY and CDR2 is SVGEGT. Trimming shortened V by 2 bases and J by 8 bases, and 16 bases separated the two germline ends. The CDR3 region has the DNA TGTGCCAGCAGTTACCACCCCGACAGGTCCGATTCACCCCTCCACTTT. It translates to CASSYHPDRSDSPLHF.

V usage is TRBV18 and J usage is TRBJ1-1; possibly TRBD1 for D (6 bases). CDR1 is KGHSH and CDR2 is LQKENI in the germline V gene. The V gene lost 3 bases and the J gene lost 8 bases, with 13 bases spanning the gap. This CDR3 region has 13 residues. The CDR3 bases are TGTGCCAGCTCACCGTCTACAGGGAGGGAAGCTTTCTTT. This translates into CASSPSTGREAFF.

The V gene is TRBV7-6, the J gene TRBJ1-1; D is unresolved. Germline lookup yields CDR1 SGHVS and CDR2 FNYEAQ. The CDR3 is 16 residues long. Trimming left V 2 bases short and J 1 base short, with 14 bases between. The CDR3 protein is CASSLMTSATNTEAFF. Here the CDR3 DNA reads TGTGCCAGCAGCTTAATGACGTCAGCGACGAACACTGAAGCTTTCTTT.

The chain has TRBV27 and TRBJ2-3, with TRBD2 matching 10 bases. The CDR3 contains 20 residues. Losses at the gene ends were 2 bases for V and 1 base for J; bases not matched to a gene: 15. The germline V gene has CDR1 MNHEY and CDR2 SMNVEV (reference sequence). CDR3 sequence reads: CASSLKGSGGANLRTDTQYF. For the CDR3, the DNA is TGTGCCAGCAGTTTAAAGGGCAGCGGGGGGGCCAATCTACGCACAGATACGCAGTATTTT.

The chain recombines TRBV11-2 with TRBJ1-3; D perhaps matches TRBD1 (5 bases). Germline V lookup: CDR1 SGHAT, CDR2 FQNNGV. CDR3 length equals 15 residues. V was trimmed by 5 bases and J by 4 bases, leaving 15 bases between them. The chain's CDR3 is CASSPRTLKGNTIYF. The DNA for the CDR3 is TGTGCCAGCAGCCCCAGGACACTAAAGGGAAACACCATATATTTT. Full variable domain (missing parts from reference TRBV11-2 and TRBJ1-3): EAGVAQSPRYKIIEKRQSVAFWCNPISGHATLYWYQQILGQGPKLLIQFQNNGVVDDSQLPKDRFSAERLKGVDSTLKIQPAKLEDSAVYLCASSPRTLKGNTIYFGEGSWLTVV.

The rearrangement uses TRBV5-1 and TRBJ2-3; TRBD1 matches at 7 bases. CDR3 length: 17 amino acids. V was clipped by 3 bases and J by 0 bases; unmatched bases: 10. CDR1 is SGHRS, CDR2 YFSETQ, per germline. CDR3 nucleotides: TGCGCCAGCAGCTACCGACAGGGCCTTTCTAGCACAGATACGCAGTATTTT. It is translated as CASSYRQGLSSTDTQYF. The variable domain in full, completed from reference TRBV5-1 and TRBJ2-3, reads KAGVTQTPRYLIKTRGQQVTLSCSPISGHRSVSWYQQTPGQGLQFLFEYFSETQRNKGNFPGRFSGRQFSNSRSEMNVSTLELGDSALYLCASSYRQGLSSTDTQYFGPGTRLTVL.

This clone was recorded once. The chain is built from TRBV2 and TRBJ2-2; D gene unclear. CDR3 size: 13 residues. Trimming removed 5 bases at V and 6 bases at J, with 10 bases between. The germline gives CDR1 SNHLY, CDR2 FYNNEI. CDR3 sequence: CASSSRVAGELFF. CDR3 in DNA: TGTGCCAGCAGTTCCCGGGTTGCCGGGGAGCTGTTTTTT.

V gene TRBV5-1 combines with J gene TRBJ2-4; 9 positions match TRBD2. The CDR3 totals 16 residues. Per germline, CDR1 SGHRS and CDR2 YFSETQ. The trim removed 1 base at V and 3 bases at J, leaving 5 bases unmatched. CDR3 amino acids: CASSLTAGGYKNIQYF. For the CDR3, the DNA is TGCGCCAGCAGCTTGACAGCGGGGGGTTACAAAAACATTCAGTACTTC.

This clone has only one observation. This chain joins TRBV10-3 and TRBJ2-7, with TRBD1 matching over 7 bases. This CDR3 has 12 amino acids. Looked up from germline, CDR1 is ENHRY and CDR2 is SYGVKD. V was clipped by 11 bases and J by 3 bases; unmatched bases: 7. The CDR3 spells CALRDSYYEQYF. CDR3 sequence (DNA): TGTGCCCTTCGGGACAGTTACTACGAGCAGTACTTC.

The rearrangement links TRBV4-2 to TRBJ1-4; maybe TRBD1 (5 bases). Germline V lookup: CDR1 LGHNA, CDR2 YNFKEQ. The V end was cut by 6 bases, the J end by 8 bases, with 19 bases between. CDR3 size: 15 residues. The chain's CDR3 is CASREYGGRGEKLFF. The DNA for the CDR3 is TGTGCCAGCAGGGAGTACGGGGGAAGAGGAGAAAAACTGTTTTTT.

This rearrangement joins TRBV11-3 to TRBJ1-1; perhaps TRBD1 as D (6 bases). The CDR3 sequence is 14 residues long. V was pared by 5 bases and J by 5 bases, with 15 bases between. CDR1 and CDR2 (germline): SGHNT, YENEEA. The CDR3 nucleotides read TGTGCCAGCAGCGTTCACGGGGGCCAGACTGAAGCTTTCTTT. It translates to CASSVHGGQTEAFF.

The chain uses TRBV7-9 and TRBJ2-1; D is unclear. The CDR3 is 11 amino acids. CDR1 is SEHNR and CDR2 is FQNEAQ in the germline V gene (reference sequence). V lost 1 base, J lost 9 bases, and 4 bases lay in between. The CDR3 loop is CASSLEGEQFF. The CDR3 bases are TGTGCCAGCAGCTTAGAGGGTGAGCAGTTCTTC.

The CDR3 DNA is TGTGCCAGCTCACCCTATTCCAGTAACTATGGCTACACCTTC. It is translated as CASSPYSSNYGYTF. The V call is TRBV18, the J call TRBJ1-2, with D hard to call. The CDR3 loop spans 14 amino acids. Trimming left V 3 bases short and J 1 base short, with 9 bases between. Germline V gives CDR1 KGHSH, CDR2 LQKENI.

This chain links TRBV6-5 with TRBJ2-5, with 7 bases that match TRBD1. The length of the CDR3 is 13 residues. CDR1 is MNHEY and CDR2 is SVGAGI in the germline V gene. The V gene end was trimmed by 6 bases and the J gene end by 5 bases; junction bases not matched to a gene: 6. The CDR3 nucleotides read TGTGCCAGCAGGATAGGGGGCCCCGAGACCCAGTACTTC. This sequence encodes CASRIGGPETQYF.

The genes are TRBV21-1 and TRBJ2-2; TRBD1, the table's D call, was not compared with the DNA. TRBV21-1 is deemed a pseudogene. This CDR3 is 14 amino acids long. The DNA for the CDR3 is TGTGCCTCCCTCCGACAGGGAGGCACCGGGGAGCTGTTTTTT. This gives the protein CASLRQGGTGELFF.

The count of this clone is one. The chain employs TRBV12-3 or TRBV12-4 and TRBJ1-1; D remains unclear. Trimming took off 7 bases at V and 2 bases at J, with 11 bases between the two ends. CDR3 length: 13 amino acids. CDR3 in DNA: TGTGCCAGCACTCGGGAGAGTAACACTGAAGCTTTCTTT. This gives the protein CASTRESNTEAFF.

J is TRBJ2-1 and V is TRBV5-1; the match to TRBD1 covers 11 bases. The junction had 11 bases not matched to a gene; V was cut back by 3 bases and J by 12 bases. Germline assignment: CDR1 SGHRS and CDR2 YFSETQ. CDR3 size: 15 residues. The CDR3 loop reads CASSSGTGGPGWQFF. The CDR3 DNA is TGCGCCAGCAGCTCCGGGACAGGGGGACCGGGTTGGCAGTTCTTC.

The V call is TRBV3-1 (or the pseudogene TRBV3-2), the J call TRBJ2-1; TRBD2 matches 7 bases. The CDR3 has 16 residues. V lost 0 bases, J lost 7 bases, and 9 bases stayed unmatched. Germline lookup yields CDR1 LGHDT and CDR2 YNNKEL (reference sequence). CDR3 sequence (DNA): TGTGCCAGCAGCCAAGAGCGGGAGAGGAGAAGGAATGAGCAGTTCTTC. This codes for CASSQERERRRNEQFF.

The chain combines TRBV4-2 with TRBJ1-6, with D maybe TRBD1 (5 bases). The CDR3 totals 14 residues. Trimming removed 8 bases at V and 5 bases at J, with 13 bases between. Looked up from germline, CDR1 is LGHNA and CDR2 is YNFKEQ. The CDR3 region has the DNA TGTGCCAGCGGCGGGACGGGAGATAATTCACCCCTCCACTTT. This translates into CASGGTGDNSPLHF.

V gene TRBV29-1 combines with J gene TRBJ1-1; the D is unclear. The V and J ends lost 6 bases and 3 bases respectively, with 2 bases between them. Germline loops: CDR1 SQVTM, CDR2 ANQGSEA. CDR3 size: 9 residues. CDR3: CSVDTEAFF. The CDR3, as DNA: TGCAGCGTCGACACTGAAGCTTTCTTT.